This T cell receptor beta chain was sequenced in a study of shared clonotypes between healthy human individuals. Study observations and caveats: A few donors had around 5% of their naive CD4 clonotypes in common.

Deep-level assay runs were performed. Over several immunoSEQ plates, each subset's genomic DNA was distributed in even portions. In the original analysis: Junction-only sequences without quality scores came from ImmunoSEQ, so filtering differed. The data were produced by immunoSEQ multiplex PCR, yet TCRdb's version contains in-frame clones alone and is incomplete. The DNA gave D and trimming, while V, J and clone size come from that table. The table includes 2.5 million or so clones, 85% to 95% detected once. CDR3 length: 13 amino acids. Per the germline V gene, CDR1 is GTSNPN and CDR2 is SVGIG (reference sequence). The junction had 6 bases not matched to a gene; V was cut back by 6 bases and J by 5 bases. A remark on this clone: Its cognate antigen is unknown.

The V call is TRBV30, the J call TRBJ1-4; 7 positions match TRBD1. The clonotype originates from a man younger than 35 in good health. Sequenced sample: naive CD4+ T cells sorted from blood. Subset of the sample: CD45RA+ positively selected. CDR3: CACLGQKNEKLFF. CDR3 DNA sequence: TGTGCCTGCCTGGGACAGAAAAATGAAAAACTGTTTTTT. The full variable domain, rest sourced from reference TRBV30 and TRBJ1-4, is SQTIHQWPATLVQPVGSPLSLECTVEGTSNPNLYWYRQAAGRGLQLLFYSVGIGQISSEVPQNLSASRPQDRQFILSSKKLLLSDSGFYLCACLGQKNEKLFFGSGTQLSVL.